This T cell receptor (beta chain) was recovered during a study of beta chain features in type 1 diabetes. Study context: Age, gender and cell yields were similar between patients and healthy donors.

As for this clone: Antigen: not known.

Isolated RNA was reverse transcribed in full, so expressed TCRB transcripts were sequenced. Produced via immunoSEQ multiplex PCR; TCRdb's table is partial and in-frame only. The table records about 930,000 clones, 15% to 20% of them present only once. Whole-study findings and limits: Type 1 diabetes patients had TCRB CDR3s that were shorter (moderately but significantly so) in all four CD4+ subsets.

This TCR derives from a woman under 30 in good health. Specimen: naive CD4+ T cells from blood.

The CDR3 loop reads CASSTGLAGEETQYF. DNA for the CDR3: TGTGCCAGCAGTACTGGACTAGCGGGAGAGGAGACCCAGTACTTC. The chain carries TRBV5-4 and TRBJ2-5; 13 bases match TRBD2. The CDR3 covers 15 residues. CDR1 is SGHNT, CDR2 YYREEE, per germline (reference sequence). Germline trimming cut 5 bases from V and 5 bases from J; bases unmatched to any gene: 6.